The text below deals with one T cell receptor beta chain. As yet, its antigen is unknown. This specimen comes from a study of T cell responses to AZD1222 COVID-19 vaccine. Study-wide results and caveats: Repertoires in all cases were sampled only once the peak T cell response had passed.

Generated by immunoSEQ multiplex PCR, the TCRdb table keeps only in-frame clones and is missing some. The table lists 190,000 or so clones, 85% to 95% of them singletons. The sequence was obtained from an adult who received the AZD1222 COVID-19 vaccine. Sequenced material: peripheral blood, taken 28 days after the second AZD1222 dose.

DNA of the CDR3: TGTGCCAGCTCACCGGGGCAGGGCGAGGATGAAAAACTGTTTTTT. It is translated as CASSPGQGEDEKLFF. The chain recombines TRBV18 with TRBJ1-4, with TRBD1 as a possible D gene (5 bases). Germline V CDR1 and CDR2: KGHSH, LQKENI. Trimming removed 3 bases from V and 6 bases from J, with 14 bases in between. The CDR3 loop spans 15 amino acids.